This T cell receptor beta chain is drawn from a study of cytomegalovirus exposure and HLA in healthy donors. This clone was recorded only once. What it binds is not known. PCR employed 60 Vbeta and 13 Jbeta primers. TCRdb keeps only in-frame clones here, not all; method: immunoSEQ multiplex PCR. The sample holds 120,000 to 150,000 clones; around 80% are singletons and the top ten take approximately 6%. V gave up 6 bases and J gave up 5 bases; unmatched junction bases: 12. The CDR3 totals 14 residues. Looked up from germline, CDR1 is SQVTM and CDR2 is ANQGSEA. Study conclusions and caveats: With further analysis later on, most CMV-associated TCR beta chains appeared HLA-restricted. Three chains linked to CMV were shown in vitro to be specific for CMV antigens. Investigators reported 150 to 200 TCR beta chains as tied to cytomegalovirus. Accurate prediction of most subjects' HLA-A and HLA-B alleles from TCR beta sequences was reported.

This rearrangement joins TRBV29-1 to TRBJ2-5; 7 bases are shared with TRBD2. The receptor comes from a man aged 30-40 years in good health and CMV-seropositive. Sample: PBMCs. The CDR3, as DNA: TGCAGCGTCGAGGGAGGGGTGGGGTGGGAGACCCAGTACTTC. Protein sequence: CSVEGGVGWETQYF.